Listed here are 8 T cell receptor beta chains from one sample, sequenced in a study of T-cell reconstitution after alpha-beta-depleted transplantation in children. Unique molecular identifiers were incorporated when the TCRbeta library was constructed. One entry per CDR3 protein results from TCRdb running MiXCR on the PCR reads. The sample shows roughly 120,000 distinct CDR3 sequences, around a tenth of them seen only once. The material sequenced was PBMCs, taken before TCRalphabeta/CD19-depleted stem cell transplant. The receptor set was obtained from a boy younger than 10 with acute lymphoblastic leukemia, due to receive a stem cell transplant.

This clonotype was observed a few times. The chain links TRBV5-5 to TRBJ2-7; TRBD2 might be the D (7 bases). V dropped 4 bases and J dropped 6 bases, with 20 bases sitting between them. This CDR3 is 15 amino acids long. The germline V gene has CDR1 SGHKS and CDR2 YYEKEE (reference sequence). Written as DNA, the CDR3 is TGTGCCAGCAGCCTAGGGGGGGTTCAGAGTCGCGAGCAGTACTTC. It translates to CASSLGGVQSREQYF.

In the case of this clonotype: Relative to the germline gene, one junction end is altered; a read error may explain this. V gene TRBV12-3 or TRBV12-4 combines with J gene TRBJ1-5; D gene ambiguous. There are 19 residues in the CDR3. The CDR3 spells CTSSLVAGVGNLSNQPQHF. Written as DNA, the CDR3 is TGTACCAGCAGTTTAGTGGCCGGTGTTGGTAACCTTAGCAATCAGCCCCAGCATTTT.

This clonotype was observed a few times. The chain combines TRBV20-1 with TRBJ2-1, with a possible D match to TRBD2 (6 bases). V was shortened by 4 bases and J by 5 bases, with 18 bases between the two germline ends. Germline CDR1 DFQATT, CDR2 SNEGSKA (reference sequence). CDR3 length: 15 residues. Written as DNA, the CDR3 is TGCAGTGCTAAAGGGACTCCCAGATTGAACAATGAGCAGTTCTTC. Translation gives CSAKGTPRLNNEQFF.

The chain recombines TRBV7-2 with TRBJ2-2; perhaps TRBD2 as D (7 bases). V was clipped by 5 bases and J by 6 bases, with 22 bases between them. The CDR3 is 17 residues long. The V gene's germline CDR1 is SGHTA and CDR2 FQGNSA. CDR3 sequence (DNA): TGTGCCAGCAGCCCCTCGTGGGGGGGCGCAGGAGCCGGGGAGCTGTTTTTT. Translation gives CASSPSWGGAGAGELFF.

This clonotype was counted a few times. This chain connects TRBV6-5 to TRBJ2-1, with 15 bases matching TRBD2. From germline, CDR1 is MNHEY and CDR2 SVGAGI. The CDR3 has 16 residues. The V segment lost 2 bases and the J segment 5 bases; nucleotides outside the gene matches: 1. Written as DNA, the CDR3 is TGTGCCAGCAGTTACGGACTAGCGGGAGGGAACAATGAGCAGTTCTTC. Amino acid sequence: CASSYGLAGGNNEQFF.

This clonotype was seen a few times. The chain links TRBV14 to TRBJ2-3, with D tentatively TRBD1 (6 bases). Per the germline V gene, CDR1 is SGHDN and CDR2 is FVKESK. With 3 bases removed from V and 3 bases from J, the gap between germline ends came to 10 bases. This CDR3 contains 14 residues. CDR3: CASSQRGITDTQYF. The CDR3 bases are TGTGCCAGCAGCCAGAGGGGGATAACAGATACGCAGTATTTT.

This chain connects TRBV20-1 to TRBJ1-5; 8 bases align to TRBD1. Germline trimming cut 3 bases from V and 7 bases from J; bases unmatched to any gene: 8. This CDR3 is 14 amino acids long. CDR1 and CDR2 from the germline V gene are DFQATT and SNEGSKA (reference sequence). The CDR3 sequence is CSARKTGDGQPQHF. The CDR3 nucleotides are TGCAGTGCTAGGAAGACAGGGGACGGGCAGCCCCAGCATTTT.

V usage is TRBV6-1 and J usage is TRBJ1-1; a possible D gene is TRBD1 (5 bases). The CDR3 extends over 15 amino acids. The germline V gene has CDR1 MNHNS and CDR2 SASEGT. V lost 2 bases and J lost 5, with 15 bases in between. CDR3 residues: CASSEWQGSSTEAFF. The CDR3 DNA is TGTGCCAGCAGTGAATGGCAGGGTTCGAGTACTGAAGCTTTCTTT.